The 17 T cell receptor beta chains below all came from one sample that was sequenced in a study of prognosis after radiotherapy for stage I lung cancer. The study amplified the TCR beta CDR3 region from genomic DNA. This amplification was carried out by two rounds of multiplex PCR. During first-round PCR, primers specific to each TRBV and TRBJ gene were used. TCRdb processed the multiplex PCR reads anew with MiXCR; each CDR3 protein has one entry. In the table there are 26,000 or so distinct CDR3 sequences, roughly 30% of which are singletons. Here the sequenced sample was PBMCs, taken before or after stereotactic body radiation therapy (not recorded which). All receptors come from a donor aged 50 or older with non-small cell lung cancer.

In its sample, this clonotype was seen many times. This chain links TRBV7-6 with TRBJ1-1; TRBD1 matches 8 bases. Trimming cost V 5 bases and J 1 base; bases outside gene matches: 3. This CDR3 has 14 residues. In germline, CDR1 is SGHVS, CDR2 FNYEAQ. The CDR3 DNA is TGTGCCAGCAGCGTGGGACAGGAGAACACTGAAGCTTTCTTT. The encoded protein is CASSVGQENTEAFF.

This clonotype was counted ten times or more. V gene TRBV20-1 combines with J gene TRBJ1-1, with 8 bases fitting TRBD1. The CDR3 is 14 residues long. Germline loops: CDR1 DFQATT, CDR2 SNEGSKA (reference sequence). Trimming took 1 base from V and 4 from J; bases not matched to a gene: 5. The CDR3 here is CSARVLQGGTEAFF. In nucleotides, the CDR3 is TGCAGTGCTAGAGTTTTACAGGGGGGCACTGAAGCTTTCTTT.

This clonotype was recorded many times. The J gene is TRBJ1-6, the V gene TRBV7-2; the D gene is possibly TRBD1 (6 bases). CDR1 SGHTA and CDR2 FQGNSA come from the germline V gene. The CDR3 consists of 15 residues. Trimming removed 1 base from V and 7 bases from J, with 11 bases in between. The CDR3 sequence is CASSLGQAQNSPLHF. The CDR3 region has the DNA TGTGCCAGCAGCTTAGGACAGGCTCAAAATTCACCCCTCCACTTT.

Worth noting for this clonotype: A read error is likely here: a far larger clone is one base away. CDR3 protein: CASSYSKYTGCYGYTF. As DNA, the CDR3 is TGTGCCAGCAGTTACTCGAAGTATACAGGGTGCTATGGCTACACCTTC. The J gene is TRBJ1-2, the V gene TRBV12-3 or TRBV12-4, with D maybe TRBD1 (6 bases). Trimming took off 4 bases at V and 4 bases at J, with 19 bases between the two ends. The CDR3 has 16 amino acids.

This clonotype appeared many times. The DNA of the CDR3 is TGTGCCAGCAGCCAAGAAAGGACACCGAACCGACTAGCGGGGTCGGTCGAGCAGTACTTC. It is translated as CASSQERTPNRLAGSVEQYF. This chain links TRBV3-1 with TRBJ2-7, with 11 positions matching TRBD2. CDR3 size: 20 residues. Trimming at V came to 0 bases and at J to 6 bases, leaving 19 bases not matched to a gene. Germline assignment: CDR1 LGHDT and CDR2 YNNKEL (reference sequence).

In this sample, this clonotype turned up many times. The chain combines TRBV24-1 with TRBJ2-3; 10 nucleotides align to TRBD2. The length of the CDR3 is 16 residues. Unmatched junction bases numbered 6, after V lost 3 bases and J lost 4 bases. Per germline, CDR1 KGHDR and CDR2 SFDVKD. The CDR3 DNA follows: TGTGCCACCAGTGATGGGCTAGCGGGAGAGGCAGATACGCAGTATTTT. It translates to CATSDGLAGEADTQYF.

This clonotype was seen ten or more times. The gene calls are TRBV4-1 and TRBJ1-5, with D hard to call. Germline V gives CDR1 MGHRA, CDR2 YSYEKL. The V end was cut by 4 bases, the J end by 4 bases, with 11 bases between. There are 14 residues in the CDR3. The CDR3 sequence: CASSPWTANQPQHF. The DNA of the CDR3 is TGCGCCAGCAGCCCATGGACGGCGAATCAGCCCCAGCATTTT.

This clonotype was counted at least ten times. The rearrangement links TRBV5-1 to TRBJ2-3; 7 positions match TRBD2. From germline, CDR1 is SGHRS and CDR2 YFSETQ. The CDR3 runs 16 residues. Trimming removed 4 bases from V and 2 bases from J; junction bases left unmatched: 10. The CDR3 DNA reads as TGCGCCAGCAGCCTGGCCCCTAGCGGTGACACAGATACGCAGTATTTT. Amino acid sequence: CASSLAPSGDTDTQYF.

Many counts were recorded for this clonotype. The rearrangement uses TRBV5-1 and TRBJ1-1; D ambiguous. V lost 5 bases to trimming and J lost 3 bases, with 23 bases between them. Germline V gene lookup returns CDR1 SGHRS and CDR2 YFSETQ. CDR3 length equals 17 residues. The CDR3 reads CASRSSVGNWGDTEAFF. The DNA of the CDR3 is TGCGCCAGCAGATCGTCTGTAGGGAATTGGGGAGACACTGAAGCTTTCTTT.

Regarding this clonotype: A much bigger clone sits one base away, suggesting this may be a read error. The V gene is TRBV2, the J gene TRBJ2-5; 11 bases match TRBD1. The CDR3 sequence is 14 residues long. The germline V gene has CDR1 SNHLY and CDR2 FYNNEI. The CDR3, as DNA: TGTACCAGCTTAAGGGACAGGGGGACAGAGACCCAGTACTTC. This codes for CTSLRDRGTETQYF.

Only a few counts were recorded for this clonotype. The J gene is TRBJ2-2, the V gene TRBV11-3; D may be TRBD2 (6 bases). This CDR3 region has 17 residues. The V gene lost 0 bases and the J gene lost 6 bases, with 17 bases spanning the gap. CDR1 SGHNT and CDR2 YENEEA come from the germline V gene. CDR3: CASSLDLWGESAGELFF. The CDR3 coding sequence is TGTGCCAGCAGCTTAGATCTGTGGGGGGAGTCGGCCGGGGAGCTGTTTTTT.

This clonotype was recorded at least ten times. This sequence joins TRBV28 and TRBJ2-7; 7 bases fit TRBD2. The CDR3 is 16 residues long. CDR1 is MDHEN, CDR2 SYDVKM, per germline. Trimming took 8 bases from V and 0 from J; bases not matched to a gene: 13. The CDR3: CASFGREGSLSYEQYF. The CDR3 DNA reads TGTGCCAGCTTTGGGAGGGAGGGAAGCCTCTCCTACGAGCAGTACTTC.

Note on this clonotype: This may arise from a read error, as a much more abundant clone is one base away. The rearrangement uses TRBV25-1 and TRBJ2-6; 8 bases match TRBD2. Trimming at V came to 7 bases and at J to 2 bases, leaving 19 bases not matched to a gene. The length of the CDR3 is 20 residues. CDR1 is MGHDK and CDR2 is SYGVNS in the germline V gene. This CDR3 reads CASIPRERVAGSAGANVLTF. The CDR3 region has the DNA TGTGCCAGCATCCCTAGGGAAAGGGTAGCGGGGTCGGCTGGGGCCAACGTCCTGACTTTC. Complete variable domain (other parts from reference TRBV25-1 and TRBJ2-6): EADIYQTPRYLVIGTGKKITLECSQTMGHDKMYWYQQDPGMELHLIHYSYGVNSTEKGDLSSESTVSRIRTEHFPLTLESARPSHTSQYLCASIPRERVAGSAGANVLTFGAGSRLTVL.

The sample holds many counts of this clonotype. V gene TRBV7-2 combines with J gene TRBJ2-7; D may be TRBD1 (5 bases). Per the germline V gene, CDR1 is SGHTA and CDR2 is FQGNSA. CDR3 length: 13 amino acids. Trimming cost V 2 bases and J 3 bases, with 8 bases left between them. Written as DNA, the CDR3 is TGTGCCAGCAGCTTAAACAGGTTCTACGAGCAGTACTTC. Residues: CASSLNRFYEQYF.

The V and J genes are TRBV7-3 and TRBJ2-3; TRBD2 is a possible D gene (6 bases). This CDR3 is 15 amino acids long. Trimming removed 4 bases from V and 3 bases from J, with 14 bases in between. The germline V gene encodes CDR1 SGHTA and CDR2 FQGTGA. The CDR3 DNA follows: TGTGCCAGCAGCTCGGGAATTGGGGGGACAGATACGCAGTATTTT. Translation: CASSSGIGGTDTQYF.

In the case of this clonotype: Being one base from a much bigger clone, this may be a read error. V is TRBV19 and J is TRBJ1-5; D unresolved. There are 16 residues in the CDR3. The germline gives CDR1 LNHDA, CDR2 SQIVND (reference sequence). CDR3 nucleotides: TGTGCCAGTAGTCAGAGGACGAGTAATAGCAATCATCCCCAGCATTTT. Its protein is CASSQRTSNSNHPQHF. The full variable domain, in which reference TRBV19 and TRBJ1-5 provide the parts outside the CDR3, is DGGITQSPKYLFRKEGQNVTLSCEQNLNHDAMYWYRQDPGQGLRLIYYSQIVNDFQKGDIAEGYSVSREKKESFPLTVTSAQKNPTAFYLCASSQRTSNSNHPQHFGDGTRLSIL.

This clonotype has more than one count but fewer than ten. A far larger clone is a single base away, which makes a read error likely. The chain uses TRBV6-2 or TRBV6-3 and TRBJ1-2; D uncertain. The CDR3 is made up of 11 amino acids. V dropped 5 bases and J dropped 4 bases, with 5 bases sitting between them. CDR1 and CDR2 (germline): MNHEY, SVGEGT. CDR3 in DNA: TGTGCCAGCAGTAGTGCCTATGGCTACACCTTC. Its translation: CASSSAYGYTF.